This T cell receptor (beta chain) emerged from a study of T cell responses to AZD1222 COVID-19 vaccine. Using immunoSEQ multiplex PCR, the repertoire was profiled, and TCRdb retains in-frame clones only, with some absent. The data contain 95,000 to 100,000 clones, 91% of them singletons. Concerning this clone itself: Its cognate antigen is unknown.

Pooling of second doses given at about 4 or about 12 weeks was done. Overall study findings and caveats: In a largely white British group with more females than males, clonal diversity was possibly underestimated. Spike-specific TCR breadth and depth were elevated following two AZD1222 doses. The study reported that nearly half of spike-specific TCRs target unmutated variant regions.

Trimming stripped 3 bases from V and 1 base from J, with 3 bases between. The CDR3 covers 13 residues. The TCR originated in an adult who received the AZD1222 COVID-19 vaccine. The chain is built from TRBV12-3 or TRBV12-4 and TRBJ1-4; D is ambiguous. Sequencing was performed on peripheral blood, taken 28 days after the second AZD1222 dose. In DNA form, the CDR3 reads TGTGCCAGCAGTTTTAGAACTAATGAAAAACTGTTTTTT. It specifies CASSFRTNEKLFF.